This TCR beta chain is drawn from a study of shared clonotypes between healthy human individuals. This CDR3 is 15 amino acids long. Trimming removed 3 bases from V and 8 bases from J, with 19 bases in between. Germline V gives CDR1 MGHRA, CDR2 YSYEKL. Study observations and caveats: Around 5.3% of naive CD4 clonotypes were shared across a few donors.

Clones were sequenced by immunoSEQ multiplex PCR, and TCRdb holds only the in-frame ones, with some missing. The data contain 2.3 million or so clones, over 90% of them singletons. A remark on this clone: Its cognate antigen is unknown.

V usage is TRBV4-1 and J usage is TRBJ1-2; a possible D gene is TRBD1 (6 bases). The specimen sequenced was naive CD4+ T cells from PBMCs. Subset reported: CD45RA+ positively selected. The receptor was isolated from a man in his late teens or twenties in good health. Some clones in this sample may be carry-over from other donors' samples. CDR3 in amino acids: CASSQDDGGAVGYTF. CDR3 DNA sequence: TGCGCCAGCAGCCAGGACGACGGGGGCGCGGTCGGCTACACCTTC.